The following is a T cell receptor beta chain sequence with its context. Antigen unknown. The sample carries other DNA sequences with the same CDR3. Using 200 ng DNA, tens of thousands of T cell genomes, the sorted-subset replicate PCRs were run. Here immunoSEQ multiplex PCR was the method, and the copy in TCRdb shows in-frame clones only, minus some. In the table there are some 2.1 million clones, roughly 94% of which are singletons. These data belong to a study of shared clonotypes between healthy human individuals. Study observations and caveats: All-four-donor shared clonotypes had higher generation probabilities than non-shared clonotypes did. Rarefaction showed sorted-subset sequencing was incomplete despite large depth. Richness estimates generally favored naive over memory subsets.

CD8 cells regarded as naive lacked CD45RO, were positively chosen for CCR7, and omitted terminally differentiated effector memory CD45RA+ cells. Germline-derived CDR1 and CDR2 are SGHDT and YYEEEE. V lost 2 bases and J lost 4, with 10 bases in between. This CDR3 is built from 13 residues. The chain joins TRBV5-6 to TRBJ2-7, with D tentatively TRBD1 or TRBD2 (5 bases each). Sample: naive CD8+ T cells sorted from blood. This clonotype originated in a young man in good health. CDR3 nucleotide sequence: TGTGCCAGCAGCTTAGGGGACCCATACGAGCAGTACTTC. It codes for CASSLGDPYEQYF. Variable domain in full (rest from reference TRBV5-6 and TRBJ2-7): DAGVTQSPTHLIKTRGQQVTLRCSPKSGHDTVSWYQQALGQGPQFIFQYYEEEERQRGNFPDRFSGHQFPNYSSELNVNALLLGDSALYLCASSLGDPYEQYFGPGTRLTVT.